This TCR beta chain derives from a study of shared clonotypes between healthy human individuals. As for this clone: One end of the junction fails to match germline, which may point to a read error.

CDR1 SNHLY and CDR2 FYNNEI come from the germline V gene. The CDR3 has 18 residues. The naive CD8 population came from CD45RO-negative cells selected for CCR7, without terminally differentiated effector memory CD45RA+ cells. Each cell subset's genomic DNA was divided evenly among several immunoSEQ plates. Only in-frame clones appear in the TCRdb table, and some are missing; sequencing was by immunoSEQ multiplex PCR. The sample lists under 2,000,000 clones, approximately 94% seen once, with more than 0.9% in the top ten. The sequenced sample consisted of naive CD8+ T cells sorted from blood. The origin of this receptor is a man aged 18 to 30 in good health. The V gene is TRBV2, the J gene TRBJ2-2, with D tentatively TRBD1 (5 bases). The CDR3 sequence: CASGDSPHVLTNTGELFF. The CDR3, as DNA: TGTGCCAGCGGTGACAGTCCCCATGTCTTAACGAACACCGGGGAGCTGTTTTTT.